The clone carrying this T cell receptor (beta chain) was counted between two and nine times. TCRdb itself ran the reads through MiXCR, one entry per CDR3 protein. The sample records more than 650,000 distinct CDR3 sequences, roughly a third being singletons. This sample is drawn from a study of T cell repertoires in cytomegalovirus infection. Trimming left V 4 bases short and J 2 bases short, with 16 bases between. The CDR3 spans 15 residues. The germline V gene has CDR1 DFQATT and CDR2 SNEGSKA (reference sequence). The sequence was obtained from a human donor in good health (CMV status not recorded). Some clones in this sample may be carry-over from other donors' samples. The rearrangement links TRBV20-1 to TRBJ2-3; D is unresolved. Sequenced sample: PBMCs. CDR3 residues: CSATRSSANTDTQYF. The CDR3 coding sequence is TGCAGTGCTACGAGATCCAGCGCTAACACAGATACGCAGTATTTT.